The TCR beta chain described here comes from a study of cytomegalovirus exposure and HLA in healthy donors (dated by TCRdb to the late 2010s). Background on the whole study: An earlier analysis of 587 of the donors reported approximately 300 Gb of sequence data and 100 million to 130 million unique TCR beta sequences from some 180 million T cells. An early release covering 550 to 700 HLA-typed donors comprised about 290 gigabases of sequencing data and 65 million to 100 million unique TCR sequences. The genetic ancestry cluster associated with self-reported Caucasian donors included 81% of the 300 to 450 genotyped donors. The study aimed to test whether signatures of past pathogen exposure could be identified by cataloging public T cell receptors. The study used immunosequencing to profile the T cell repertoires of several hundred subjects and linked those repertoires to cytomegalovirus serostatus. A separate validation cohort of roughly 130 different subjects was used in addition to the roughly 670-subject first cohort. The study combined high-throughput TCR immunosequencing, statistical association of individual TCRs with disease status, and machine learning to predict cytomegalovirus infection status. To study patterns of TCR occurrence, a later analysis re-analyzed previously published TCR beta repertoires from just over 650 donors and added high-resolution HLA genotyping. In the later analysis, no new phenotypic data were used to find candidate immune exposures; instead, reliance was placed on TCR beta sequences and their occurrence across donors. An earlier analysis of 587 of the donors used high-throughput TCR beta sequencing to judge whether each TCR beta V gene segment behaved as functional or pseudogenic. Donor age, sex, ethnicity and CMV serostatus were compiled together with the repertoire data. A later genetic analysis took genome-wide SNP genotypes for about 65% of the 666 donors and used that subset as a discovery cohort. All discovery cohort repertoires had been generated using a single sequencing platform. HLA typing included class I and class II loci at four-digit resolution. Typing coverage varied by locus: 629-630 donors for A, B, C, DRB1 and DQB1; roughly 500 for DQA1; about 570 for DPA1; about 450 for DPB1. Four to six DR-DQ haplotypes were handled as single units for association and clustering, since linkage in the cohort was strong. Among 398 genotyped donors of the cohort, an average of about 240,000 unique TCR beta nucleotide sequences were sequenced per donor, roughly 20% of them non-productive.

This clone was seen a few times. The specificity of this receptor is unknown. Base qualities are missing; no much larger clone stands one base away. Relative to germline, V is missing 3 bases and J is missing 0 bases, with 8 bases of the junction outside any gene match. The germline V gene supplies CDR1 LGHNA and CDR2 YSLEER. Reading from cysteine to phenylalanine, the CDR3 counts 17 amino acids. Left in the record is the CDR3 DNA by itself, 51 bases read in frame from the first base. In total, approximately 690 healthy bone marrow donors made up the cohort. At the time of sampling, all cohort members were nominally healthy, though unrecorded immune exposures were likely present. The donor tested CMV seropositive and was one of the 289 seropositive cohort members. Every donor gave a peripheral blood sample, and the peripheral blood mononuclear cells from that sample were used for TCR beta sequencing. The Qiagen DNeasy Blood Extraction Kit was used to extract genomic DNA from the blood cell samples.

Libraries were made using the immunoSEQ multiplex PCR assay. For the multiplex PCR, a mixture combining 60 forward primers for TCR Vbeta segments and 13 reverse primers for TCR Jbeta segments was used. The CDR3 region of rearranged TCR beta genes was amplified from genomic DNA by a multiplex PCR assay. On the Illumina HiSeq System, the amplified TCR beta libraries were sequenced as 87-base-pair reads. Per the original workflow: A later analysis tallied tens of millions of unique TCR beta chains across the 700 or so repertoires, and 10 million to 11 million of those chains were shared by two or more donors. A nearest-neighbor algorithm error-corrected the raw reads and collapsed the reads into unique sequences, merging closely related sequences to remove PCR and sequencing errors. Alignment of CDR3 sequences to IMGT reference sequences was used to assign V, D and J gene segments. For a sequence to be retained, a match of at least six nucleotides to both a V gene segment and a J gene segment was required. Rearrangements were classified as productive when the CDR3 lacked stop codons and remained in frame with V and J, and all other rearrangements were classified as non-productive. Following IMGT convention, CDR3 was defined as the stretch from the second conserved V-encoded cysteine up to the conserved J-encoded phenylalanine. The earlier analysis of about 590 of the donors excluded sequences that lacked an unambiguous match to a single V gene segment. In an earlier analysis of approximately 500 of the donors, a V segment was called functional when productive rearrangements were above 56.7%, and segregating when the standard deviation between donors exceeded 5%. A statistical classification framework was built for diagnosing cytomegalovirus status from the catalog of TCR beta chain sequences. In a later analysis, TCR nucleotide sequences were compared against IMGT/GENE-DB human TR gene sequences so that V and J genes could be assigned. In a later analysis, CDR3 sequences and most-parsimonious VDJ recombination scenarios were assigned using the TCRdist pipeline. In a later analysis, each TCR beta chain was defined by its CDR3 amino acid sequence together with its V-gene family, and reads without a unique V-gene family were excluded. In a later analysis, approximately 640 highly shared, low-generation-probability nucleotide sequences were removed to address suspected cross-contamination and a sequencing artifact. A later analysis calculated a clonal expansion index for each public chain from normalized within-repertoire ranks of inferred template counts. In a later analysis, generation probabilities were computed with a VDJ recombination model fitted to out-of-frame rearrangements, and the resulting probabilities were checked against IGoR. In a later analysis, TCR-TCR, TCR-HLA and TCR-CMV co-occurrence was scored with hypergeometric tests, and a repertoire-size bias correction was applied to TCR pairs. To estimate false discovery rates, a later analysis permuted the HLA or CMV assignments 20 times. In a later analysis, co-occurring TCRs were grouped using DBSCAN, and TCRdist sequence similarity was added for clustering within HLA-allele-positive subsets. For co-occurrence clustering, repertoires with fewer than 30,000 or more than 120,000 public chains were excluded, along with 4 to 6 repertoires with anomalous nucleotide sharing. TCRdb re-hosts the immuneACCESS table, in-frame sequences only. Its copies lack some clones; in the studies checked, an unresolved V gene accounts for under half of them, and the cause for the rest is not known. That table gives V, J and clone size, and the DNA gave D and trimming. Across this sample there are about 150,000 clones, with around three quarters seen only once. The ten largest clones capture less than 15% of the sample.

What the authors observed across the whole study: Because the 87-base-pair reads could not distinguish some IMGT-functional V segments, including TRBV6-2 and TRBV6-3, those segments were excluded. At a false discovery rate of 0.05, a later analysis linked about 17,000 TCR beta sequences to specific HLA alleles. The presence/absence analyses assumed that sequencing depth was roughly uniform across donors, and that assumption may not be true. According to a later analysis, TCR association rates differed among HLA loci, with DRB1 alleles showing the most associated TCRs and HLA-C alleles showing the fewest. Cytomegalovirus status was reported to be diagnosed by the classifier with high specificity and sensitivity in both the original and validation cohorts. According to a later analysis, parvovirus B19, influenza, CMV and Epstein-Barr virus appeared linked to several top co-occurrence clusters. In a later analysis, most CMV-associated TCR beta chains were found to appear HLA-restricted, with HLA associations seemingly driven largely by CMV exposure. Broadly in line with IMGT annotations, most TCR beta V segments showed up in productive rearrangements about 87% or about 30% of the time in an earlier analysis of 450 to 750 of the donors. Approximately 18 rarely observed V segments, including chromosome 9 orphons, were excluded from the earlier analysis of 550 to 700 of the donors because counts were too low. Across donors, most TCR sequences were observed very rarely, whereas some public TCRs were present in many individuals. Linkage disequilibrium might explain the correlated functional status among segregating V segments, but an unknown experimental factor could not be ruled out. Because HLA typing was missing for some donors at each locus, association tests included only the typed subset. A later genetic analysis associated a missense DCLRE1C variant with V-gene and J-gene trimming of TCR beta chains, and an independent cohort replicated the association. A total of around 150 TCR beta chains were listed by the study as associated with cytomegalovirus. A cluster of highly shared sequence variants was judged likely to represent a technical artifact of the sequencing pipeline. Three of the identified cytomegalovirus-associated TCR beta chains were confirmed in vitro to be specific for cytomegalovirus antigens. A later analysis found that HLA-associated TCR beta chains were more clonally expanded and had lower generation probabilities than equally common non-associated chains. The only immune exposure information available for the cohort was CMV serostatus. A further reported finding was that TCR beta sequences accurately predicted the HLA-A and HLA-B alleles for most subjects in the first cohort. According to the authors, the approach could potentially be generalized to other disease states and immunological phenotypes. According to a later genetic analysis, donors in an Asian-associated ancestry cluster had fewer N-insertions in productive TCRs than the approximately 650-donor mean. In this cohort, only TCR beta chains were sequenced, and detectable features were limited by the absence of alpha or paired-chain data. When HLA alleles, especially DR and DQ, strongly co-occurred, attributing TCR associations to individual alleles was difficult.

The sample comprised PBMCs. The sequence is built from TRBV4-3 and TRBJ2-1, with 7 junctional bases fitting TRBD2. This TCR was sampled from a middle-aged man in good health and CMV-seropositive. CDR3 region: CASSHLLADNSYNEQFF. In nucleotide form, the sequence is TGCGCCAGCAGCCACCTGCTAGCGGACAACTCCTACAATGAGCAGTTCTTC.